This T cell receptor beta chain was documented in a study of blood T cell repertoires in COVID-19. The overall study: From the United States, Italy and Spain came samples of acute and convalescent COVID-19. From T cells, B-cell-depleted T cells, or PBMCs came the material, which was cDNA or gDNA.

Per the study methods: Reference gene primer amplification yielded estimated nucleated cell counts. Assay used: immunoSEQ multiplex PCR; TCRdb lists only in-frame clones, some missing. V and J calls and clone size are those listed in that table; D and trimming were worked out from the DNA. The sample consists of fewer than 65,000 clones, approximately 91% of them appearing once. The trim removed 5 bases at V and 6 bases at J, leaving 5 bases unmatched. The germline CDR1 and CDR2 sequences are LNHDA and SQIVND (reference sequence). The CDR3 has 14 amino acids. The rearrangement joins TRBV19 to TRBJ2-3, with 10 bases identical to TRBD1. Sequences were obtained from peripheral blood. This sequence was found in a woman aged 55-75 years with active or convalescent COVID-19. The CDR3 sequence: CASSLGTGVDTQYF. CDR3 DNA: TGTGCCAGTAGTCTGGGGACAGGGGTGGATACGCAGTATTTT.